Shown below are 11 T cell receptor beta chains from a single sample sequenced in a study of CD8 T cells in Susac syndrome. The RNA input was about 0.45 to 1 ug, and it was reverse transcribed with random hexamers. TCRdb passed the immunoSEQ multiplex PCR reads through MiXCR, listing each CDR3 protein once. The profile shows about 80,000 distinct CDR3 sequences, around 93% of them singletons. The sample was CD4+ T cells from PBMCs. The origin of the receptors is a human donor with Susac syndrome.

The CDR3 region has the DNA TGCAGCGCCCAACAGGGGAAAGATACGCAGTATTTT. Protein: CSAQQGKDTQYF. V and J are TRBV29-1 and TRBJ2-3; 7 positions match TRBD1. The CDR3 runs to 12 residues. Per germline, CDR1 SQVTM and CDR2 ANQGSEA. V was clipped by 7 bases and J by 5 bases; unmatched bases: 6.

V is TRBV20-1 and J is TRBJ2-7; 14 bases line up with TRBD2. V shed 5 bases and J 7 bases; nucleotides not matched to a gene: 10. In germline, CDR1 is DFQATT, CDR2 SNEGSKA (reference sequence). There are 15 residues in the CDR3. CDR3 sequence: CSASRRLAGGAEQYF. CDR3 DNA: TGCAGTGCTTCCCGCCGACTAGCGGGAGGGGCTGAGCAGTACTTC.

The genes are TRBV12-3 or TRBV12-4 and TRBJ1-4; D is unresolved. V was pared by 3 bases and J by 0 bases, with 8 bases between. The CDR3 spans 15 residues. CDR3 nucleotide sequence: TGTGCCAGCAGTTTGGAGAGAGCAACTAATGAAAAACTGTTTTTT. Amino acid sequence: CASSLERATNEKLFF.

V and J are TRBV10-3 and TRBJ2-3; TRBD1 matches at 7 bases. The CDR3 consists of 16 residues. Unmatched junction bases numbered 16, after V lost 10 bases and J lost 3 bases. Germline assignment: CDR1 ENHRY and CDR2 SYGVKD. CDR3 nucleotides: TGTGCCACCACGTCGAGGGGGCCCGCTTTGACAGATACGCAGTATTTT. Translating it yields CATTSRGPALTDTQYF.

The chain combines TRBV12-3 or TRBV12-4 with TRBJ2-4; D perhaps matches TRBD2 (5 bases). V lost 2 bases, J lost 0 bases, and 11 bases lay in between. The CDR3 is made up of 16 amino acids. The CDR3 protein is CASSLSSGLAKNIQYF. The CDR3 DNA sequence: TGTGCCAGCAGTTTAAGCTCAGGACTAGCCAAAAACATTCAGTACTTC.

This chain uses TRBV7-2 with TRBJ1-1; 8 bases fit TRBD1. J lost 2 bases, V lost 5 bases, and 13 bases had no gene match. Germline CDR1 is SGHTA and CDR2 is FQGNSA. The CDR3 spans 17 residues. The DNA of the CDR3 is TGTGCCAGCAGCCCTACCCGAAACAGGGGGTTAAACACTGAAGCTTTCTTT. Encoded protein: CASSPTRNRGLNTEAFF.

The J gene is TRBJ1-5, the V gene TRBV20-1, with 8 bases that match TRBD1. The CDR3 extends over 16 amino acids. With V trimmed by 2 bases and J by 4 bases, 10 bases remained unmatched. In germline, CDR1 is DFQATT, CDR2 SNEGSKA (reference sequence). In DNA form, the CDR3 reads TGCAGTGCTAGAAAGGGACAGGCCCAACCAAATCAGCCCCAGCATTTT. This codes for CSARKGQAQPNQPQHF.

The chain combines TRBV6-6 with TRBJ1-5; D call uncertain. V gave up 5 bases and J gave up 0 bases, with 11 bases separating them. Germline CDR1 is MNHNY and CDR2 is SVGAGI (reference sequence). This CDR3 is built from 15 residues. CDR3 nucleotides: TGTGCCAGCAGTCGGTCCCCGGATAGCAATCAGCCCCAGCATTTT. Its translation is CASSRSPDSNQPQHF.

Only one count was recorded for this clonotype. The chain couples TRBV5-1 to TRBJ2-1; 7 bases align to TRBD2. The CDR3 loop spans 16 amino acids. Germline V gene lookup returns CDR1 SGHRS and CDR2 YFSETQ. V was clipped by 6 bases and J by 4 bases; unmatched bases: 13. CDR3 nucleotide sequence: TGCGCCAGCATCCCCCGGGGCGGGGGTGGATACAATGAGCAGTTCTTC. As protein: CASIPRGGGGYNEQFF. The full variable domain, its missing parts supplied by reference TRBV5-1 and TRBJ2-1, is KAGVTQTPRYLIKTRGQQVTLSCSPISGHRSVSWYQQTPGQGLQFLFEYFSETQRNKGNFPGRFSGRQFSNSRSEMNVSTLELGDSALYLCASIPRGGGGYNEQFFGPGTRLTVL.

The chain recombines TRBV5-4 with TRBJ1-4, with D possibly matching TRBD1 (6 bases). The V end lost 5 bases, the J end lost 7 bases, and 15 bases lay between the germline ends. There are 14 residues in the CDR3. Germline lookup yields CDR1 SGHNT and CDR2 YYREEE (reference sequence). CDR3: CASSSGTIGEKLFF. The CDR3 DNA reads as TGTGCCAGCAGTTCCGGGACAATCGGTGAAAAACTGTTTTTT. Full variable domain (remainder filled in from reference TRBV5-4 and TRBJ1-4): ETGVTQSPTHLIKTRGQQVTLRCSSQSGHNTVSWYQQALGQGPQFIFQYYREEENGRGNFPPRFSGLQFPNYSSELNVNALELDDSALYLCASSSGTIGEKLFFGSGTQLSVL.

The chain joins TRBV9 to TRBJ2-2; D could derive from TRBD1 or TRBD2 (5 bases each). The V end was cut by 0 bases, the J end by 5 bases, with 11 bases between. CDR3 size: 15 residues. CDR1 and CDR2 (germline): SGDLS, YYNGEE. The CDR3 sequence is CASSVAGQRTGELFF. In DNA, the CDR3 is TGTGCCAGCAGCGTAGCGGGGCAGCGAACCGGGGAGCTGTTTTTT.